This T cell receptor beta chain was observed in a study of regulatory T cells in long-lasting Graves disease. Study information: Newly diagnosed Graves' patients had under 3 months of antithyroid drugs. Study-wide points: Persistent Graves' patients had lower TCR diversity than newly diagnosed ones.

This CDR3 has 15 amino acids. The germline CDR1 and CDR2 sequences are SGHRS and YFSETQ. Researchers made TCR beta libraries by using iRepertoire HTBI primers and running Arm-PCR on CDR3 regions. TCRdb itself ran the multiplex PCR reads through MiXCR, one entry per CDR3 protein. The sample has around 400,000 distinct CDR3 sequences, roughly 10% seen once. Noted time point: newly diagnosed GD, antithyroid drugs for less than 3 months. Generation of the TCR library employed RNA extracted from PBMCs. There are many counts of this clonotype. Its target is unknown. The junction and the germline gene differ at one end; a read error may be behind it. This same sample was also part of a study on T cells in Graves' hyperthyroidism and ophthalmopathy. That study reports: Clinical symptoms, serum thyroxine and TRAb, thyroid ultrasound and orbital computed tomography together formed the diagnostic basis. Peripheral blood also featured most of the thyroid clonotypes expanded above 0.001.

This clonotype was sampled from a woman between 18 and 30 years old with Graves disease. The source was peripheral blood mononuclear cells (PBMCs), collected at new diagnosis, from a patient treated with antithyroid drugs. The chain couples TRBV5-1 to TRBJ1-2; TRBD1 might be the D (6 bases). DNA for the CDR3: TGTGCCAGCAGCTTGGTGGGGGCTACTAACTATGGCTACACCTTC. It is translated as CASSLVGATNYGYTF.